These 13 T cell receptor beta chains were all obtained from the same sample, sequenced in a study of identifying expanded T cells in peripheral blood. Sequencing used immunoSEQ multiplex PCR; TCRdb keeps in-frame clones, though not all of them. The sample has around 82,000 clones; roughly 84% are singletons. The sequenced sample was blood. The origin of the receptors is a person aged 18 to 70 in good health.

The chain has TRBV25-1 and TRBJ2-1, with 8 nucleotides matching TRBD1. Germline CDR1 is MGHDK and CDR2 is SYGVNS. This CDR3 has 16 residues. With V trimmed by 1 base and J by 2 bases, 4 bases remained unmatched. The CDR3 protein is CASSESRDRTYNEQFF. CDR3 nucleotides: TGTGCCAGCAGTGAATCCCGGGACAGGACCTACAATGAGCAGTTCTTC.

The CDR3 is CASSLKGAGELFF. CDR3 nucleotides: TGTGCCAGTAGTTTGAAAGGTGCCGGGGAGCTGTTTTTT. J is TRBJ2-2 and V is TRBV19; unclear D gene. The V end was cut by 5 bases, the J end by 6 bases, with 10 bases between. The CDR3 extends over 13 amino acids. Germline assignment: CDR1 LNHDA and CDR2 SQIVND (reference sequence).

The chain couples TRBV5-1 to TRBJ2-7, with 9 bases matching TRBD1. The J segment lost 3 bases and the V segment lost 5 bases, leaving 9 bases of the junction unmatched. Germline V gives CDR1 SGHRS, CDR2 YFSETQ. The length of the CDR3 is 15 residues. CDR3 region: CASRQGTGIFYEQYF. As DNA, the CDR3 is TGCGCCAGCAGACAGGGGACAGGGATTTTCTACGAGCAGTACTTC.

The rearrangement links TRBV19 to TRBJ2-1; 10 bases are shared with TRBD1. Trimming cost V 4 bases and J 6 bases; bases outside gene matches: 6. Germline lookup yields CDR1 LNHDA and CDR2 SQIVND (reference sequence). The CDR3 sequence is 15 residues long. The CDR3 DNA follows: TGTGCCAGTAGTACCCCGGGACAGGGGACCAATGAGCAGTTCTTC. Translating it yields CASSTPGQGTNEQFF.

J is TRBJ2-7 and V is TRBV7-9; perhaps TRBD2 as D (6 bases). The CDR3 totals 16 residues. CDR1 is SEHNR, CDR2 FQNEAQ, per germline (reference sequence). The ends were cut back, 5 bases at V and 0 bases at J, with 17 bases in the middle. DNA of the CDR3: TGTGCCAGCAGCCGTCAGAGCGGGTTCAGCTCCTACGAGCAGTACTTC. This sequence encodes CASSRQSGFSSYEQYF.

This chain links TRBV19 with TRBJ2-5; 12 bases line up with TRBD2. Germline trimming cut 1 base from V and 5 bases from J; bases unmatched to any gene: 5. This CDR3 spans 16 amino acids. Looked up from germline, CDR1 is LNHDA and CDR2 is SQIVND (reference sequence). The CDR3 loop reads CASSIGATSGSETQYF. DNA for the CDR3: TGTGCCAGTAGTATAGGAGCGACTAGCGGGAGTGAGACCCAGTACTTC.

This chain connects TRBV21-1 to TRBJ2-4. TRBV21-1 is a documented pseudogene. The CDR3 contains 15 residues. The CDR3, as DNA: TGTGCCAGCAGCCAACAACTTGCAGCCAAAAACATTCAGTACTTC. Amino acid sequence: CASSQQLAAKNIQYF.

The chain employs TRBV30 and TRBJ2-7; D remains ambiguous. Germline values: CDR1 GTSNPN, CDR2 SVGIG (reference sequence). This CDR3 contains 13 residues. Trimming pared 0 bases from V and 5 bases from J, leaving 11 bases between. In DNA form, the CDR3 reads TGTGCCTGGAGTGTGGGCGGTATAGACGAGCAGTACTTC. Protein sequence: CAWSVGGIDEQYF.

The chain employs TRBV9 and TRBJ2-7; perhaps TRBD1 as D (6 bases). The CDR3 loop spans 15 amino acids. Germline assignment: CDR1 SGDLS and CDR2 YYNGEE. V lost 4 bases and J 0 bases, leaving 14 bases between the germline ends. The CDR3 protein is CASSLSGHLSYEQYF. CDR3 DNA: TGTGCCAGCAGCCTCTCGGGACACCTCTCCTACGAGCAGTACTTC.

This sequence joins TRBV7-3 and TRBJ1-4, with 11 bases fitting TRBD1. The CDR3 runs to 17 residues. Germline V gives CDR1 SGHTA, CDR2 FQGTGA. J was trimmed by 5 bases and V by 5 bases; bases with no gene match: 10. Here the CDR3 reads CASSPLDRGLLNEKLFF. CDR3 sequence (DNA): TGTGCCAGCAGCCCCCTGGACAGGGGGCTCCTGAATGAAAAACTGTTTTTT.

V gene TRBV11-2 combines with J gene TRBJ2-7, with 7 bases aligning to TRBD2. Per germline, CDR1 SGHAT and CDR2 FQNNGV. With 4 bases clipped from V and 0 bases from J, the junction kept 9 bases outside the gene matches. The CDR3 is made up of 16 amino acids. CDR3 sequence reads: CASSSGALAVSYEQYF. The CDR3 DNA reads TGTGCCAGCAGCTCCGGGGCCCTAGCGGTCTCCTACGAGCAGTACTTC.

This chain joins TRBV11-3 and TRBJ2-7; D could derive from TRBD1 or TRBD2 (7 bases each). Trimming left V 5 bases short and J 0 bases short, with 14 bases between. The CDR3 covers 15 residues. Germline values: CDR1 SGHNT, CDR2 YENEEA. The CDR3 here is CASSQGEGLSYEQYF. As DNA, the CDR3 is TGTGCCAGCAGCCAGGGGGAGGGACTCTCCTACGAGCAGTACTTC.

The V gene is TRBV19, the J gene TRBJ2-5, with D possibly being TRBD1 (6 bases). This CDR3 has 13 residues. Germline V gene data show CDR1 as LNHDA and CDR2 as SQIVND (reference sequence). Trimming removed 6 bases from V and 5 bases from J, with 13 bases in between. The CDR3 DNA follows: TGTGCCAGTAGGTCCAGGGGATTTGAGACCCAGTACTTC. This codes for CASRSRGFETQYF. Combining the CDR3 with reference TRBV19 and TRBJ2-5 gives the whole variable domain DGGITQSPKYLFRKEGQNVTLSCEQNLNHDAMYWYRQDPGQGLRLIYYSQIVNDFQKGDIAEGYSVSREKKESFPLTVTSAQKNPTAFYLCASRSRGFETQYFGPGTRLLVL.